The 31 T cell receptor beta chains given below trace back to one sample, sequenced in a study of T cell clonality in common variable immunodeficiency. Profiling relied on immunoSEQ multiplex PCR, and the TCRdb table lists in-frame clones only, not all of them. Altogether 50,000 to 65,000 clones were found in the sample, and no singletons occur. Sample: peripheral blood mononuclear cells. Every receptor here comes from a person aged 18 to 75 in good health.

This clone came up many times. The read ends 3 residues shy of where the CDR3 ends; the end is completed using the germline J gene. The chain is built from TRBV4-1 and TRBJ2-7, with 8 bases aligning to TRBD1. The CDR3 extends over 16 amino acids. V lost 3 bases and J lost 1; bases outside the gene matches: 8. Germline lookup yields CDR1 MGHRA and CDR2 YSYEKL. The CDR3 sequence is CASSQSHRGRSYEQYF. The DNA read from the CDR3 is TGCGCCAGCAGCCAGAGCCACAGGGGGAGATCCTACGAG.

This clone occurred many times. The read falls 3 residues short of the CDR3 end, and the missing part is taken from the germline J gene. The chain couples TRBV5-1 to TRBJ2-1, with 9 bases matching TRBD2. The trim removed 2 bases at V and 7 bases at J, leaving 4 bases unmatched. CDR1 is SGHRS and CDR2 is YFSETQ in the germline V gene. This CDR3 is 14 amino acids long. Incomplete CDR3 DNA: TGCGCCAGCAGCTTAATAACTAGCGGGAATGAG. It translates to CASSLITSGNE. In full, the CDR3 reads CASSLITSGNEQFF.

This clone has a count of ten or more. The CDR3 is cut off 3 residues early in the read; its end comes from the germline J gene. The gene calls are TRBV11-2 and TRBJ1-3; D is ambiguous. Trimming left V 6 bases short and J 0 bases short, with 12 bases between. From germline, CDR1 is SGHAT and CDR2 FQNNGV. This CDR3 is 15 amino acids long. CDR3 DNA, as far as it was read: TGTGCCAGCAGTGAAACCTACAGCTCTGGAAACACC. The encoded protein is CASSETYSSGNT. The full CDR3 is CASSETYSSGNTIYF.

This clone was seen repeatedly, ten times or more. With the read ending 3 residues before the CDR3 end, the germline J gene is used to fill in that end. The chain recombines TRBV18 with TRBJ2-2; TRBD1 is a possible D gene (5 bases). V was trimmed by 6 bases and J by 1 base, leaving 12 bases between them. The CDR3 has 15 amino acids. The germline CDR1 and CDR2 sequences are KGHSH and LQKENI. The CDR3 spells CASSPSQGNTGELFF. CDR3 bases read: TGTGCCAGCTCCCCGTCCCAGGGGAACACCGGGGAG. The full variable domain, its missing parts supplied by reference TRBV18 and TRBJ2-2, is NAGVMQNPRHLVRRRGQEARLRCSPMKGHSHVYWYRQLPEEGLKFMVYLQKENIIDESGMPKERFSAEFPKEGPSILRIQQVVRGDSAAYFCASSPSQGNTGELFFGEGSRLTVL.

This clone was observed at least ten times. Read data end 3 residues before the CDR3 end; the end is taken from the germline J gene. The rearrangement joins TRBV10-3 to TRBJ1-5; no definite D call. V shed 9 bases and J shed 1 base, with 7 bases lying between them. The CDR3 is 12 residues long. CDR1 is ENHRY, CDR2 SYGVKD, per germline. Incomplete CDR3 DNA: TGTGCCATTGCGGGGAGCAATCAGCCC. Residues: CAIAGSNQP. The entire CDR3 reads CAIAGSNQPQHF.

This clone was detected ten times or more. The read ends 3 residues early relative to the CDR3; the germline J gene fills the gap. The chain carries TRBV7-6 and TRBJ1-2, with 8 bases matching TRBD1. There are 14 residues in the CDR3. The ends lost 5 bases at V and 6 bases at J; junction bases unmatched: 8. CDR1 and CDR2 from the germline V gene are SGHVS and FNYEAQ. Incomplete CDR3 DNA: TGTGCCAGCAGCCATGCTGGACAGGGCGATGGC. This gives the protein CASSHAGQGDG. From start to end, the CDR3 is CASSHAGQGDGYTF.

This clone was detected many times. Read sequence stops 3 residues before the CDR3 end, and the germline J gene provides the missing end. The chain has TRBV6-4 and TRBJ2-3; 8 bases match TRBD1. CDR1 MRHNA and CDR2 SNTAGT come from the germline V gene. Unmatched junction bases numbered 1, after V lost 0 bases and J lost 2 bases. The CDR3 has 15 amino acids. Here the CDR3 reads CASSDSTGATDTQYF. Partial CDR3 DNA: TGTGCCAGCAGTGACTCGACAGGGGCCACAGATACG.

This clone has ten or more counts. CDR3 bases read: TGTGCCAGCAGCTTGGCCGCTTTGGGGGGGAACACTGAA. Residues: CASSLAALGGNTE. The full CDR3 protein reads CASSLAALGGNTEAFF. J is TRBJ1-1 and V is TRBV5-4; tentatively, D is TRBD1 (5 bases). Read sequence stops 3 residues before the CDR3 end, and the germline J gene provides the missing end. Germline V gives CDR1 SGHNT, CDR2 YYREEE (reference sequence). The CDR3 runs to 16 residues. Trimming removed 0 bases at V and 1 base at J, with 13 bases between.

Many counts were recorded for this clone. The read terminates 3 residues ahead of where the CDR3 ends, so the germline J gene completes it. The chain employs TRBV9 and TRBJ1-2; the match to TRBD1 covers 7 bases. In germline, CDR1 is SGDLS, CDR2 YYNGEE. With V trimmed by 0 bases and J by 1 base, 9 bases remained unmatched. The CDR3 runs to 17 residues. CDR3: CASSVDKKGGSNYGYTF. The covered CDR3 bases are TGTGCCAGCAGCGTAGATAAGAAAGGGGGCAGTAACTATGGC.

This clone was detected only a few times. This may be a read error, as it is one base from a much larger clone. The sequence runs out 3 residues before the end of the CDR3; the remainder is reconstructed from the germline J gene. The genes are TRBV7-9 and TRBJ1-4; D gene uncertain. The CDR3 totals 13 residues. Germline V gives CDR1 SEHNR, CDR2 FQNEAQ (reference sequence). The CDR3 region is CASSLEGNSPLFF. The sequenced part of the CDR3 DNA is TGTGCCAGCAGCTTAGAGGGTAATTCACCA.

This clone appeared many times. The read terminates 3 residues ahead of where the CDR3 ends, so the germline J gene completes it. The J gene is TRBJ1-6, the V gene TRBV4-1; no firm D call. CDR1 and CDR2 from the germline V gene are MGHRA and YSYEKL. CDR3 length: 12 residues. The chain's CDR3 is CASSQDQVALHF. The sequenced part of the CDR3 DNA is TGCGCCAGCAGCCAAGATCAGGTCGCC.

This clone was seen many times. The CDR3 end falls 3 residues outside the read, so it is completed with the germline J gene. The rearrangement uses TRBV20-1 and TRBJ2-3, with TRBD2 matching 12 bases. Germline V gene data show CDR1 as DFQATT and CDR2 as SNEGSKA (reference sequence). The trim removed 1 base at V and 6 bases at J, leaving 5 bases unmatched. The CDR3 spans 15 residues. The covered CDR3 bases are TGCAGTGCTAGAGTTGCTAGCGGGAGGGGGGATACG. It codes for CSARVASGRGDT. The entire CDR3 protein is CSARVASGRGDTQYF.

This clone has at least ten counts. Coverage ceases 3 residues before the CDR3 finishes, and the germline J gene fills in the end. The chain combines TRBV28 with TRBJ2-1; TRBD1 might be the D (6 bases). This CDR3 spans 14 amino acids. Per germline, CDR1 MDHEN and CDR2 SYDVKM. Trimming cost V 5 bases and J 5 bases, with 13 bases left between them. CDR3 bases read: TGTGCCAGCAGTCCCCTACAGGGCCACAATGAG. Translating it yields CASSPLQGHNE. The entire CDR3 protein reads CASSPLQGHNEQFF.

A word on this clone: A single base is all that separates this from a far larger clone, so a read error is likely. The CDR3 is cut off 3 residues early in the read; its end comes from the germline J gene. The chain employs TRBV18 and TRBJ2-1, with 10 bases aligning to TRBD2. Germline V CDR1 and CDR2: KGHSH, LQKENI. This CDR3 has 16 amino acids. CDR3 DNA, as far as it was read: TGTGCCACCTCACCACTAGCGGGACCCACCTACAATGAG. Protein: CATSPLAGPTYNE. The full-length CDR3 reads as CATSPLAGPTYNEQFF.

This clone was picked up many times. The sequenced fragment ends 3 residues before the CDR3 boundary, so the rest is inferred from the germline J gene. V and J are TRBV5-1 and TRBJ2-1; D is undetermined. Trimming cost V 0 bases and J 3 bases, with 7 bases left between them. This CDR3 contains 14 residues. Germline assignment: CDR1 SGHRS and CDR2 YFSETQ. The sequenced CDR3 bases are TGCGCCAGCAGCTTGGAACAGAACTACAATGAG. Its protein product is CASSLEQNYNE. The entire CDR3 sequence reads CASSLEQNYNEQFF.

In this sample, this clone turned up many times. The read gets to within 3 residues of the CDR3 end, and the germline J gene fills in the rest. The J gene is TRBJ1-5, the V gene TRBV28, with 10 bases that match TRBD1. The length of the CDR3 is 15 residues. V lost 6 bases and J lost 6; bases outside the gene matches: 8. Germline V gene data show CDR1 as MDHEN and CDR2 as SYDVKM. The sequenced CDR3 bases are TGTGCCAGCAGCGCTGGGACAGGGGTAGGTCAGCCC. Residues: CASSAGTGVGQP. The complete CDR3 reads CASSAGTGVGQPQHF.

This clone was recorded at least ten times. The observed sequence ends 3 residues before the CDR3 terminus, with the missing tail filled in from the germline J gene. J is TRBJ2-3 and V is TRBV2; D is undetermined. Trimming took off 7 bases at V and 3 bases at J, with 8 bases between the two ends. Germline V gene data show CDR1 as SNHLY and CDR2 as FYNNEI. This CDR3 has 12 residues. The CDR3 spells CASNRRTDTQYF. Partial CDR3 DNA: TGTGCCAGCAATAGGCGGACAGATACG. The complete variable domain, with remaining parts taken from reference TRBV2 and TRBJ2-3, reads EPEVTQTPSHQVTQMGQEVILRCVPISNHLYFYWYRQILGQKVEFLVSFYNNEISEKSEIFDDQFSVERPDGSNFTLKIRSTKLEDSAMYFCASNRRTDTQYFGPGTRLTVL.

This clone was seen more than once but under ten times. The read ends 3 residues before the CDR3 terminus; that terminus is restored from the germline J gene. The chain links TRBV2 to TRBJ1-2, with D maybe TRBD1 (6 bases). The CDR3 consists of 18 residues. CDR1 and CDR2 from the germline V gene are SNHLY and FYNNEI. The CDR3 loop reads CASSDGGSGGLYTDTYTF. CDR3 DNA, as far as it was read: TGTGCCAGCAGTGATGGGGGTAGCGGGGGGCTATACACAGATACC. The full variable domain, with the rest looked up from reference TRBV2 and TRBJ1-2, is EPEVTQTPSHQVTQMGQEVILRCVPISNHLYFYWYRQILGQKVEFLVSFYNNEISEKSEIFDDQFSVERPDGSNFTLKIRSTKLEDSAMYFCASSDGGSGGLYTDTYTFGSGTRLTVV.

Ten or more counts support this clone. From the germline J gene comes the end of the CDR3, since the read stops 3 residues before it. The rearrangement uses TRBV10-2 and TRBJ2-5; 9 bases agree with TRBD2. The junction had 2 bases not matched to a gene; V was cut back by 2 bases and J by 4 bases. The CDR3 has 14 residues. Germline V lookup: CDR1 WSHSY, CDR2 SAAADI. Here the CDR3 reads CASSEAGGGETQYF. CDR3 DNA (partial): TGCGCCAGCAGTGAGGCGGGGGGGGGAGAGACC.

This clone showed up many times. The read is 3 residues too short to cover the CDR3 end, so that end is filled in from the germline J gene. The chain links TRBV10-3 to TRBJ2-2; weak D call: TRBD2 (7 bases). The V gene lost 11 bases and the J gene lost 4 bases, with 14 bases spanning the gap. Germline V CDR1 and CDR2: ENHRY, SYGVKD. The length of the CDR3 is 13 residues. The CDR3 reads CASWGGLTGELFF. The CDR3 bases that were read are TGTGCCTCTTGGGGGGGCCTCACCGGGGAG.

Many counts were recorded for this clone. The CDR3 region is CSARDLKTSGSGNEQYF. The DNA read from the CDR3 is TGCAGTGCTAGAGATTTAAAGACTAGCGGGAGTGGGAACGAG. The chain uses TRBV20-1 and TRBJ2-7, with TRBD2 matching 12 bases. The missing CDR3 end, 3 residues past where the read stops, is filled in from the germline J gene. The CDR3 covers 17 residues. Germline V lookup: CDR1 DFQATT, CDR2 SNEGSKA (reference sequence). With V trimmed by 0 bases and J by 5 bases, 11 bases remained unmatched.

This clone was seen more than once but under ten times. The CDR3 extends 3 residues past the end of the read, so its final part is completed from the germline J gene. The chain has TRBV5-1 and TRBJ2-2; possible D gene TRBD2, 6 bases. The CDR3 extends over 14 amino acids. In germline, CDR1 is SGHRS, CDR2 YFSETQ. This CDR3 reads CASRGGATNEKLFF. The sequenced part of the CDR3 DNA is TGCGCCAGCAGGGGGGGAGCAACTAATGAAAAG.

This clone was found many times. From the germline J gene comes the end of the CDR3, since the read stops 3 residues before it. The V gene is TRBV5-1, the J gene TRBJ2-3; D is possibly TRBD1 (6 bases). This CDR3 is 15 amino acids long. Germline lookup yields CDR1 SGHRS and CDR2 YFSETQ. The sequenced CDR3 bases are TGCGCCAGCAGCCTCTCGACAGGCCCCCAAGAGACG. The encoded protein is CASSLSTGPQET. The entire CDR3 protein reads CASSLSTGPQETQYF. Variable domain in full (rest from reference TRBV5-1 and TRBJ2-3): KAGVTQTPRYLIKTRGQQVTLSCSPISGHRSVSWYQQTPGQGLQFLFEYFSETQRNKGNFPGRFSGRQFSNSRSEMNVSTLELGDSALYLCASSLSTGPQETQYFGPGTRLTVL.

There are many counts of this clone. At one of its ends the junction is not consistent with the germline gene, which may arise from a read error. The CDR3 goes on 3 residues after the read ends, and that part is filled in from the germline J gene. The genes are TRBV19 and TRBJ1-5; 12 nucleotides agree with TRBD1. Per germline, CDR1 LNHDA and CDR2 SQIVND (reference sequence). The CDR3 is 15 residues long. Partial CDR3 DNA: TGTGCCAGTGACCCCGGGACAGGGGGCAACCAGCCC. It encodes CASDPGTGGNQP. The entire CDR3 is CASDPGTGGNQPQHF.

Ten or more counts support this clone. The sequenced fragment ends 3 residues before the CDR3 boundary, so the rest is inferred from the germline J gene. This chain joins TRBV30 and TRBJ2-2; tentatively, D is TRBD2 (5 bases). The CDR3 consists of 11 residues. Germline CDR1 reads GTSNPN; CDR2 reads SVGIG (reference sequence). The CDR3 loop is CAWSVRGKLFF. The covered CDR3 bases are TGTGCCTGGAGTGTACGGGGAAAG.

This clone was found many times. The sequenced fragment ends 3 residues before the CDR3 boundary, so the rest is inferred from the germline J gene. The J gene is TRBJ1-6, the V gene TRBV7-2; D gene unclear. The length of the CDR3 is 13 residues. The V end lost 1 base, the J end lost 9 bases, and 7 bases lay between the germline ends. Germline loops: CDR1 SGHTA, CDR2 FQGNSA. CDR3 DNA, as far as it was read: TGTGCCAGCAGCTTAGGAGTTAGTTCACCC. This translates into CASSLGVSSP. The whole CDR3 reads CASSLGVSSPLHF.

This clone was seen at least ten times. Read data end 3 residues before the CDR3 end; the end is taken from the germline J gene. The chain recombines TRBV29-1 with TRBJ1-3, with 7 bases aligning to TRBD1. V shed 5 bases, J shed 4 bases, and the junction held 5 bases outside the gene matches. This CDR3 comprises 13 residues. Germline CDR1 SQVTM, CDR2 ANQGSEA. The CDR3: CSVLDRAGNTIYF. The sequenced CDR3 bases are TGCAGCGTTCTTGACAGGGCGGGAAACACC.

This clone appeared many times. Sequencing ends 3 residues short of the CDR3 end; the germline J gene provides the rest. The rearrangement uses TRBV28 and TRBJ2-2; 10 nucleotides agree with TRBD2. CDR1 MDHEN and CDR2 SYDVKM come from the germline V gene. The CDR3 runs to 14 residues. V shed 6 bases, J shed 4 bases, and the junction held 2 bases outside the gene matches. The sequenced CDR3 bases are TGTGCCAGCAGGATAGCGGGGGGCACCGGGGAG. Translation gives CASRIAGGTGE. The CDR3, in full, reads CASRIAGGTGELFF.

This clone was seen ten or more times. Sequencing ends 3 residues short of the CDR3 end; the germline J gene provides the rest. The rearrangement joins TRBV19 to TRBJ1-2, with 8 bases that match TRBD1. The CDR3 consists of 15 residues. CDR1 is LNHDA, CDR2 SQIVND, per germline (reference sequence). J lost 4 bases, V lost 5 bases, and 9 bases had no gene match. This CDR3 is CASSSTPGGVYGYTF. The DNA read from the CDR3 is TGTGCCAGTAGTTCCACCCCAGGGGGCGTCTATGGC. The variable domain in full, with the rest retrieved from reference TRBV19 and TRBJ1-2, is DGGITQSPKYLFRKEGQNVTLSCEQNLNHDAMYWYRQDPGQGLRLIYYSQIVNDFQKGDIAEGYSVSREKKESFPLTVTSAQKNPTAFYLCASSSTPGGVYGYTFGSGTRLTVV.

This clone was recorded at least ten times. Read data end 3 residues before the CDR3 end; the end is taken from the germline J gene. The chain joins TRBV13 to TRBJ2-2; no clear D. The length of the CDR3 is 16 residues. Germline V gene sequence: CDR1 PRHDT, CDR2 FYEKMQ (reference sequence). Incomplete CDR3 DNA: TGTGCCAGCAGCCGGAGCGCCACAAACTATAATTCACCG. This sequence encodes CASSRSATNYNSP. The whole CDR3 sequence is CASSRSATNYNSPLFF.

This clone was found many times. From the germline J gene comes the end of the CDR3, since the read stops 3 residues before it. The V and J genes are TRBV20-1 and TRBJ2-7, with a weak D call TRBD1 (5 bases). Trimming shortened V by 5 bases and J by 3 bases, and 11 bases separated the two germline ends. Germline-derived CDR1 and CDR2 are DFQATT and SNEGSKA (reference sequence). The length of the CDR3 is 12 residues. The chain's CDR3 is CSAGARFYEQYF. CDR3 DNA (partial): TGCAGTGCTGGGGCGAGATTCTACGAG.